This TCR beta chain stems from a study of T cells in Graves' hyperthyroidism and ophthalmopathy. Whole-study context: The initial diagnosis was the point when peripheral blood was collected, ahead of any treatment. General study findings and limits: Researchers report that a 13 V-J model separated ophthalmopathy from stable hyperthyroidism.

In this sample, this clonotype turned up many times. Its antigen is as yet unknown. Patients were aged 18 to 65, had disease duration under 2 months, and had newly diagnosed hyperthyroidism. The ends lost 3 bases at V and 5 bases at J; junction bases unmatched: 6. Germline CDR1 reads SGHNT; CDR2 reads YENEEA. The CDR3 length is 15 residues. Template material for amplifying TCR beta CDR3 regions consisted of RNA transcripts. First-round RT-PCR of the TCR CDR3 relied on the HTBI primer set. Each CDR3 protein gets one entry after TCRdb re-called the multiplex PCR reads with MiXCR. The sample lists almost 600,000 distinct CDR3 sequences, around 14% seen once, with less than 6% in the top ten.

This sequence joins TRBV11-3 and TRBJ2-3; 9 bases are a match to TRBD2. The material sequenced was blood. The sequence derives from a woman in her twenties or thirties with Graves' hyperthyroidism that later progressed to Graves' ophthalmopathy. Here the CDR3 DNA reads TGTGCCAGCAGCTTGGGACTAGCATTAGGAGATACGCAGTATTTT. The encoded protein is CASSLGLALGDTQYF.